This entry is about one TCR beta chain. Its antigen target is currently unknown. Per-nucleotide qualities are absent, and no much larger clonotype sits a single base away. The source of the sample is a study of blood T cell repertoires in COVID-19 (dated by TCRdb to 2018 to 2021). About the investigation overall: Samples covering the acute and convalescent phases of COVID-19 were provided by collaborators in the United States, Italy and Spain. The material from the prospective study consisted of cDNA or gDNA derived from T cells, B-cell-depleted T cells, or PBMCs. Deeply sampled blood TCRbeta repertoires from subjects exposed to, actively infected with, or recovered from COVID-19 were included in the dataset. The repertoires were released in a freely available public database meant as a resource for research on the immune response to SARS-CoV-2. The samples were drawn from two sources: the first 160 participants of the ongoing ImmuneRACE study, and 1,254 subjects contributed by 6 global collaborators. Sample metadata almost always included a de-identified subject ID, COVID-19 status, age in years and sex. Where available, HLA class I and class II types were taken from metadata supplied by the sample provider and were not determined by assay-based typing. Beyond this particular receptor, the publication reports: The amount of clinical and demographic metadata varied by source and participant and was provided uncurated.

The germline V gene provides CDR1 MNHEY and CDR2 SVGAGI. The cysteine opens and the phenylalanine closes a CDR3 of 16 amino acids. Only the CDR3 DNA is retained, 48 bases long and in frame from the first base. Trimming takes 6 bases from V and 7 bases from J, and the germline ends sit 24 bases apart. TCRbeta CDR3 regions were amplified from genomic DNA using the immunoSEQ Assay, a bias-controlled multiplex PCR. The study's processing was this. The number of nucleated cells in each sample was estimated from the amplification of reference gene primers within the assay. Sequence reads were collapsed and filtered to measure the absolute abundance of every unique TCRbeta CDR3 rearrangement. For each sample, productive Simpson clonality was calculated as the square root of Simpson's diversity index over productive rearrangements. TCRdb obtained this table from immuneACCESS and retained in-frame rearrangements with V and J assigned. These tables miss some clones; where compared with another copy, unresolved V genes account for less than half of the shortfall, and the remainder is unexplained. V and J calls and clone size are copied from that table; D and trimming were computed from the DNA. Here the sample has about 250,000 clones; approximately 85% occur a single time. The top ten clonotypes cover more than 3.5% of the sample.

Enrolling through a virtual design, the prospective study's participants ranged in age from roughly 18 to 95 years and lived across about two dozen United States geographic areas. Cohort assignment in the prospective study relied on participant-reported clinical history from a screening survey and a study questionnaire. For ImmuneRACE Cohort 3, a participant was defined as recovered based on two consecutive negative NP/OP PCR tests, clearance by a healthcare professional, or resolution of symptoms. In the prospective study, whole blood, serum and a nasopharyngeal or oropharyngeal swab were collected from each participant by mobile phlebotomists. Participants in the prospective study had the option to provide additional blood draws and questionnaires over an approximately 2-month period. Prospective study blood samples were shipped either frozen or at room temperature before DNA extraction.

The specimen sequenced was PBMCs or T cells enriched from blood (not recorded which). The chain uses TRBV6-5 and TRBJ1-2; the best D guess is TRBD1, with 5 bases matching. This TCR was sampled from a woman in her twenties or thirties who had recovered from COVID-19. The CDR3 reads CASRYRSIHPGGGYTF. The sequenced DNA is TGTGCCAGCAGGTACAGGTCTATCCACCCTGGCGGTGGCTACACCTTC.